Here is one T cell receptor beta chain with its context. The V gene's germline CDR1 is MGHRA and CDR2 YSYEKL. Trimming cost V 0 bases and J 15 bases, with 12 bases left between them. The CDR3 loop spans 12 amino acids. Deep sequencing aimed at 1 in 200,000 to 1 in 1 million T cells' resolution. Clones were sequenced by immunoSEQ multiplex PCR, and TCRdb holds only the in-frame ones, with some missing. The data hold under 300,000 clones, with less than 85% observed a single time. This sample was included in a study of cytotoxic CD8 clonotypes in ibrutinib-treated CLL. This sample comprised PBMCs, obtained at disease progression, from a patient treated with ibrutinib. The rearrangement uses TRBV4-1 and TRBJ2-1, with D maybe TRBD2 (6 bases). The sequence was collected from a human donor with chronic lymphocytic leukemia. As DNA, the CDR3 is TGCGCCAGCAGCCAAGAGAGCGGGCACAGGTTCTTC. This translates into CASSQESGHRFF.